Reported below is one T cell receptor beta chain. Its antigen is unidentified. TCRdb re-analysed the 5' RACE reads in MiXCR, keeping a single row per CDR3 protein. The sample has nearly 650,000 distinct CDR3 sequences; 7.1% are singletons. The entry originates in a study of identical twins. Study results and limitations: Out-of-frame alpha sequences shared between twins exhibited an excess of low generation probability.

The germline V and J ends were trimmed by 3 bases and 3 bases, with 14 bases remaining between them. This CDR3 is 16 amino acids long. Germline V gives CDR1 MNHEY, CDR2 SMNVEV (reference sequence). This sample was also put to use in a study of yellow fever vaccine responses in identical twins.

The chain carries TRBV27 and TRBJ2-2, with a tentative D call TRBD2 (6 bases). Sequencing was carried out using PBMCs. This TCR was sampled from a woman aged 18-29 years in good health. The CDR3 is CASSFDISGHTGELFF. The CDR3 DNA is TGTGCCAGCAGTTTCGATATTAGCGGCCACACCGGGGAGCTGTTTTTT.